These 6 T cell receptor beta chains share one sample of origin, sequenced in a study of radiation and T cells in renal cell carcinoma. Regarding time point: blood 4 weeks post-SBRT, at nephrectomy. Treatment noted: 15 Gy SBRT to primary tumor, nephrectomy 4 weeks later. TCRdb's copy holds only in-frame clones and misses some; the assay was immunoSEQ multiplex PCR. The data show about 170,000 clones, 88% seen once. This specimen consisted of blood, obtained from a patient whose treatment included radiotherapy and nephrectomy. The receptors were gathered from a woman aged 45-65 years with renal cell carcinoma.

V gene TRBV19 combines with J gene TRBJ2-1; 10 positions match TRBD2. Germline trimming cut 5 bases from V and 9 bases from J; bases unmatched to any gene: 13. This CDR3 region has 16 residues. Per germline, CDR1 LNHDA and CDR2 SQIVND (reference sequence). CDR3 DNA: TGTGCCAGTAGTCCTAGAGGCACTAGCGGGGTAGTTGAGCAGTTCTTC. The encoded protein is CASSPRGTSGVVEQFF. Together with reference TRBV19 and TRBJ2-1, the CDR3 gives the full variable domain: DGGITQSPKYLFRKEGQNVTLSCEQNLNHDAMYWYRQDPGQGLRLIYYSQIVNDFQKGDIAEGYSVSREKKESFPLTVTSAQKNPTAFYLCASSPRGTSGVVEQFFGPGTRLTVL.

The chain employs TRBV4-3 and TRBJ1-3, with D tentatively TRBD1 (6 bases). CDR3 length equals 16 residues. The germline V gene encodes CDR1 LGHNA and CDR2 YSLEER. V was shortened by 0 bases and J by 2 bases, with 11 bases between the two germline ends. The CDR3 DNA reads TGCGCCAGCAGCCAAGACAGGGGTCTGACTGGAAACACCATATATTTT. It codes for CASSQDRGLTGNTIYF.

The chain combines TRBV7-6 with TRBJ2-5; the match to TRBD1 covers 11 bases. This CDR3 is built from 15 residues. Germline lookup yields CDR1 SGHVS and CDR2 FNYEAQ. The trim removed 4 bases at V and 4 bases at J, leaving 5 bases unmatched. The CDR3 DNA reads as TGTGCCAGCAGCTCGGGACAGGGGGATAGAGAGACCCAGTACTTC. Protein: CASSSGQGDRETQYF.

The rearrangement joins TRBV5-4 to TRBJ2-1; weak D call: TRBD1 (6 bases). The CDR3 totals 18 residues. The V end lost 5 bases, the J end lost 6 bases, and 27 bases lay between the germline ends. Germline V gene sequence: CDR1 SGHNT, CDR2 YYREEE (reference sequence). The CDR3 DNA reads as TGTGCCAGCAGAGTTACACCCAGGGGTCGGGTGTCAATCAATGAGCAGTTCTTC. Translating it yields CASRVTPRGRVSINEQFF.

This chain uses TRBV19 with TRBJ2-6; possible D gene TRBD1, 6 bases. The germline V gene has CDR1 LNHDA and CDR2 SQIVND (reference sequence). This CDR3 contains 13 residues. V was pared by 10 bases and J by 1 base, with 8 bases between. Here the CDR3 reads CANRVSGANVLTF. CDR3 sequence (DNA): TGTGCCAACAGGGTTTCTGGGGCCAACGTCCTGACTTTC.

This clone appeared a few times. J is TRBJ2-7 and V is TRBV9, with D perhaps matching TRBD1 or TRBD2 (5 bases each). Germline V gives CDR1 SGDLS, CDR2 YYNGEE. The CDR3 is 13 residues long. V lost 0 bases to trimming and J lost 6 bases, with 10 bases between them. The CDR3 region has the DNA TGTGCCAGCAGCGTAGCTGGGACGGGCGAGCAGTACTTC. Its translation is CASSVAGTGEQYF.